The 26 T cell receptor beta chains in this list originate from one sample, sequenced in a study of PD-1 blockade in mismatch repair-deficient tumors. Sequencing used immunoSEQ multiplex PCR; TCRdb keeps in-frame clones, though not all of them. This sample yields more than 11,000 clones, of which roughly 80% are seen a single time; about a fifth belongs to the top ten. These receptors' antigens are unknown. Time point defined: approximately eleven-day in vitro stimulation with candidate neoantigen peptide 4. The sequencing here drew on cells cultured in vitro, taken from a patient treated with pembrolizumab. All receptors derive from an adult with mismatch repair-deficient cancer.

CDR3 in DNA: TGCGCCAGCAGCTTGGCCGGGCTTCTCAACACAGATACGCAGTATTTT. It specifies CASSLAGLLNTDTQYF. The chain employs TRBV5-1 and TRBJ2-3; no clear D. Looked up from germline, CDR1 is SGHRS and CDR2 is YFSETQ. The V end lost 0 bases, the J end lost 2 bases, and 13 bases lay between the germline ends. The CDR3 length is 16 residues.

This clone appeared once. This sequence joins TRBV19 and TRBJ2-7; D is uncertain. The CDR3 consists of 12 residues. Germline assignment: CDR1 LNHDA and CDR2 SQIVND (reference sequence). V shed 4 bases and J shed 5 bases, with 9 bases lying between them. The CDR3 nucleotides are TGTGCCAGTAGTACTCCCCCCCACGAGCAGTACTTC. Translating it yields CASSTPPHEQYF.

This chain links TRBV29-1 with TRBJ2-3; 9 bases fit TRBD2. V lost 5 bases to trimming and J lost 1 base; unmatched junction nucleotides: 4. The germline CDR1 and CDR2 sequences are SQVTM and ANQGSEA. The CDR3 covers 14 residues. The CDR3 DNA sequence: TGCAGCGTTCCCCGGACTAGCGGCACAGATACGCAGTATTTT. Translation gives CSVPRTSGTDTQYF.

This sequence joins TRBV10-3 and TRBJ1-5, with D perhaps TRBD1 (5 bases). V shed 10 bases and J shed 0 bases, with 10 bases lying between them. The CDR3 runs to 13 residues. The germline V gene has CDR1 ENHRY and CDR2 SYGVKD. DNA of the CDR3: TGTGCCACCGGCGGGGCTAGCAATCAGCCCCAGCATTTT. Translated, it gives CATGGASNQPQHF.

By its share, this clone is medium-sized. The J gene is TRBJ2-7, the V gene TRBV9; 9 bases line up with TRBD1. The CDR3 spans 14 residues. CDR1 is SGDLS and CDR2 is YYNGEE in the germline V gene. V was pared by 3 bases and J by 4 bases, with 5 bases of the junction left unmatched. The CDR3 DNA reads TGTGCCAGCAGCGCGGGACAGGGAGGATACGAGCAGTACTTC. It codes for CASSAGQGGYEQYF.

The rearrangement uses TRBV7-9 and TRBJ2-1; no clear D. This CDR3 region has 13 residues. V lost 2 bases and J lost 7, with 9 bases in between. The V gene's germline CDR1 is SEHNR and CDR2 FQNEAQ (reference sequence). The CDR3 sequence: CASSLTQANEQFF. The CDR3 coding sequence is TGTGCCAGCAGCTTAACCCAGGCAAATGAGCAGTTCTTC.

The chain combines TRBV4-1 with TRBJ1-2; D unresolved. The germline CDR1 and CDR2 sequences are MGHRA and YSYEKL. The V and J ends lost 5 bases and 3 bases respectively, with 16 bases between them. This CDR3 comprises 15 residues. As DNA, the CDR3 is TGCGCCAGCAGCTCCATCCCAGGATCCTACTATGGCTACACCTTC. Translation: CASSSIPGSYYGYTF.

This chain joins TRBV7-9 and TRBJ2-1; 10 positions match TRBD2. With 2 bases clipped from V and 8 bases from J, the junction kept 15 bases outside the gene matches. The CDR3 consists of 18 residues. Germline V gives CDR1 SEHNR, CDR2 FQNEAQ (reference sequence). CDR3 in DNA: TGTGCCAGCAGCTTAACGGGATCGAGCGGGAGGGCCTCTTATGAGCAGTTCTTC. Its protein is CASSLTGSSGRASYEQFF.

This chain joins TRBV29-1 and TRBJ2-5, with 9 bases lining up with TRBD1. There are 12 residues in the CDR3. V shed 6 bases, J shed 3 bases, and the junction held 2 bases outside the gene matches. Germline-derived CDR1 and CDR2 are SQVTM and ANQGSEA. The CDR3 is CSVRTGEETQYF. CDR3 bases: TGCAGCGTCCGGACAGGGGAAGAGACCCAGTACTTC.

CDR3 DNA sequence: TGTGCCAGCAGCAAAGTAGCGGGCAGGACCACTGAAGCTTTCTTT. Protein: CASSKVAGRTTEAFF. The rearrangement joins TRBV21-1 to TRBJ1-1. TRBV21-1 is flagged as a pseudogene. The CDR3 spans 15 residues.

This rearrangement joins TRBV11-2 to TRBJ2-7; perhaps TRBD2 as D (5 bases). The CDR3 contains 14 residues. Germline V gives CDR1 SGHAT, CDR2 FQNNGV. V lost 5 bases, J lost 5 bases, and 16 bases lay in between. The CDR3 is CASSPIRGSHEQYF. For the CDR3, the DNA is TGTGCCAGCAGCCCCATCCGAGGGTCCCACGAGCAGTACTTC.

The chain carries TRBV5-1 and TRBJ2-7; TRBD2 matches 7 bases. The CDR3 contains 16 residues. Trimming took 0 bases from V and 2 from J; bases not matched to a gene: 8. CDR1 SGHRS and CDR2 YFSETQ come from the germline V gene. The CDR3 protein is CASSLGSGTNTYEQYF. CDR3 sequence (DNA): TGCGCCAGCAGCTTGGGTTCCGGGACTAATACCTACGAGCAGTACTTC.

The J gene is TRBJ2-1, the V gene TRBV27; 7 bases are shared with TRBD1. Unmatched junction bases numbered 1, after V lost 3 bases and J lost 5 bases. Germline V gives CDR1 MNHEY, CDR2 SMNVEV (reference sequence). This CDR3 spans 13 amino acids. The CDR3 DNA reads as TGTGCCAGCAGTTTCGACAGGGACAATGAGCAGTTCTTC. Its protein product is CASSFDRDNEQFF.

This clone was seen a handful of times. The genes are TRBV25-1 and TRBJ1-4; 7 positions match TRBD1. Germline CDR1 reads MGHDK; CDR2 reads SYGVNS. The J segment lost 3 bases and the V segment lost 5 bases, leaving 3 bases of the junction unmatched. This CDR3 spans 14 amino acids. The CDR3 DNA follows: TGTGCCAGCAGTCTGACAGGGTCTAATGAAAAACTGTTTTTT. This sequence encodes CASSLTGSNEKLFF.

This clone has a handful of counts. The chain combines TRBV21-1 with TRBJ2-7; TRBD1, as called in the table, went unchecked against the DNA. TRBV21-1 is tagged as a pseudogene. The CDR3 is made up of 15 amino acids. DNA for the CDR3: TGTGCCAGCAGCAACGTGGCAGGGTTATGGTACGAGCAGTACTTC. Encoded protein: CASSNVAGLWYEQYF.

The chain combines TRBV6-5 with TRBJ1-3; no clear D. V was clipped by 6 bases and J by 0 bases, with 12 bases between them. The germline CDR1 and CDR2 sequences are MNHEY and SVGAGI. This CDR3 region has 15 residues. The CDR3 nucleotides read TGTGCCAGCAGCCCCTCTGCGACCTCTGGAAACACCATATATTTT. Protein product: CASSPSATSGNTIYF.

This chain uses TRBV11-3 with TRBJ2-1; D is possibly TRBD1 or TRBD2 (5 bases each). V lost 5 bases to trimming and J lost 2 bases, with 16 bases between them. The V gene's germline CDR1 is SGHNT and CDR2 YENEEA. The length of the CDR3 is 16 residues. For the CDR3, the DNA is TGTGCCAGCAGCGCCCCAGGGAGCAGCCCCTACAATGAGCAGTTCTTC. Its translation is CASSAPGSSPYNEQFF.

The J gene is TRBJ2-6, the V gene TRBV9; D unclear. This CDR3 has 13 amino acids. Germline V gene data show CDR1 as SGDLS and CDR2 as YYNGEE. V dropped 5 bases and J dropped 4 bases, with 7 bases sitting between them. CDR3 bases: TGTGCCAGCAGGGGGAACGGGGCCAACGTCCTGACTTTC. Amino acid sequence: CASRGNGANVLTF.

This chain joins TRBV10-1 and TRBJ2-1, with 11 bases matching TRBD2. The J segment lost 7 bases and the V segment lost 5 bases, leaving 13 bases of the junction unmatched. This CDR3 is 17 amino acids long. CDR1 WNHNN and CDR2 SYGVQD come from the germline V gene (reference sequence). This CDR3 is CASSQTRTSGSRNEQFF. The CDR3 DNA is TGCGCCAGCAGTCAAACCCGCACTAGCGGGAGTAGGAATGAGCAGTTCTTC.

The chain uses TRBV4-1 and TRBJ1-5; 8 bases align to TRBD1. CDR3 length: 16 amino acids. From germline, CDR1 is MGHRA and CDR2 YSYEKL. Trimming cost V 1 base and J 7 bases; bases outside gene matches: 9. CDR3 DNA sequence: TGCGCCAGCAGCCAAGTCCCCGCCAGGGGGCCCCAGCCCCAGCATTTT. The encoded protein is CASSQVPARGPQPQHF.

The chain employs TRBV5-1 and TRBJ1-2; D gene uncertain. The CDR3 extends over 14 amino acids. Germline CDR1 reads SGHRS; CDR2 reads YFSETQ. The V gene lost 0 bases and the J gene lost 4 bases, with 10 bases spanning the gap. Here the CDR3 reads CASSLGQDVYGYTF. CDR3 nucleotides: TGCGCCAGCAGCTTGGGGCAGGACGTCTATGGCTACACCTTC.

The rearrangement joins TRBV11-3 to TRBJ1-4, with D possibly matching TRBD1 (5 bases). V was trimmed by 5 bases and J by 0 bases, leaving 19 bases between them. CDR1 is SGHNT, CDR2 YENEEA, per germline. The CDR3 has 18 residues. The CDR3 sequence: CASSQQANRFATNEKLFF. CDR3 sequence (DNA): TGTGCCAGCAGCCAACAGGCGAACCGCTTTGCAACTAATGAAAAACTGTTTTTT.

CDR3 nucleotides: TGCGCCAGCAGCCAAGCTGGGCGGGAGGGTTCCTACGAGCAGTACTTC. Its translation is CASSQAGREGSYEQYF. This rearrangement joins TRBV4-1 to TRBJ2-7, with 9 bases lining up with TRBD2. The CDR3 has 16 amino acids. Germline CDR1 MGHRA, CDR2 YSYEKL. Trimming took 1 base from V and 1 from J; bases not matched to a gene: 5.

J is TRBJ2-1 and V is TRBV6-6; 8 positions agree with TRBD2. J gave up 7 bases and V 6 bases, and 8 bases lay outside the gene matches. Germline CDR1 is MNHNY and CDR2 is SVGAGI (reference sequence). The CDR3 runs to 14 residues. CDR3 in amino acids: CASRNIAGMNEQFF. Here the CDR3 DNA reads TGTGCCAGCAGAAATATAGCGGGAATGAATGAGCAGTTCTTC.

This clone was detected only a few times. Here the CDR3 reads CASSRIADPSYEQYF. The CDR3 coding sequence is TGTGCCAGCAGTCGGATAGCGGACCCCTCCTACGAGCAGTACTTC. The chain recombines TRBV2 with TRBJ2-7; possibly TRBD2 for D (6 bases). Trimming left V 5 bases short and J 0 bases short, with 14 bases between. This CDR3 has 15 residues. From germline, CDR1 is SNHLY and CDR2 FYNNEI.

The chain combines TRBV7-2 with TRBJ1-2; 10 positions agree with TRBD1. Germline values: CDR1 SGHTA, CDR2 FQGNSA. CDR3 length: 17 amino acids. V lost 6 bases and J lost 3; bases outside the gene matches: 13. The CDR3 sequence is CASRRGTGVIPYYGYTF. The CDR3 region has the DNA TGTGCCAGCAGACGGGGGACAGGGGTTATTCCGTACTATGGCTACACCTTC.